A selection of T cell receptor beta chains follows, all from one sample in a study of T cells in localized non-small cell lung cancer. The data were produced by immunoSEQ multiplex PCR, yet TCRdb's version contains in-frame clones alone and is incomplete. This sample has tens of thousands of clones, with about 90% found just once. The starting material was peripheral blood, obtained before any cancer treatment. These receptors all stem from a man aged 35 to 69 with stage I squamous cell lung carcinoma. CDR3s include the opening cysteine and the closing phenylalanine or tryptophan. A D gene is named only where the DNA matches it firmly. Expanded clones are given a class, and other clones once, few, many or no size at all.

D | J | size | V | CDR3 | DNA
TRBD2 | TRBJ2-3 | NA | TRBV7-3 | CASSPAPSGGGTDTQYF | TGTGCCAGCAGCCCCGCCCCTAGCGGCGGTGGCACAGATACGCAGTATTTT
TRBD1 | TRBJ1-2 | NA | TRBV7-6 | CASSLFSGGGPNYGYTF | TGTGCCAGCAGCTTATTCTCAGGGGGCGGACCTAACTATGGCTACACCTTC
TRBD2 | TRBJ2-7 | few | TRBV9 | CASSVGSGRGYEQYF | TGTGCCAGCAGCGTGGGCAGCGGGAGGGGCTACGAGCAGTACTTC
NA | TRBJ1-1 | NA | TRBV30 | CAWRRGAREGTEAFF | TGTGCCTGGAGGAGAGGGGCGCGAGAAGGCACTGAAGCTTTCTTT
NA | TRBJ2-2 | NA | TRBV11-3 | CASNSRETGELFF | TGTGCCAGTAATAGCCGGGAGACCGGGGAGCTGTTTTTT
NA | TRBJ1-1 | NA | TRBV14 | CASSQPLQGTEAFF | TGTGCCAGCAGCCAGCCCCTTCAGGGTACTGAAGCTTTCTTT
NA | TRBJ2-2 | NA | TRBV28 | CASSPPGRSGPGELFF | TGTGCCAGCAGTCCCCCGGGACGGAGTGGTCCCGGGGAGCTGTTTTTT
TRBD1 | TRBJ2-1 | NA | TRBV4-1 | CASSQAGGGTGVINEQFF | TGCGCCAGCAGCCAAGCGGGCGGTGGGACAGGGGTTATAAATGAGCAGTTCTTC
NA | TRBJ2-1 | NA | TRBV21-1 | CASSKEGTSGIGEQFF | TGTGCCAGCAGCAAAGAGGGGACTAGCGGGATAGGAGAGCAGTTCTTC
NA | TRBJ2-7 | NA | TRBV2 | CASSPFYEQYF | TGTGCCAGCAGTCCCTTCTACGAGCAGTACTTC
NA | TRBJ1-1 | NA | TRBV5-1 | CASSLGTANTEAFF | TGCGCCAGCAGCTTGGGAACGGCGAACACTGAAGCTTTCTTT
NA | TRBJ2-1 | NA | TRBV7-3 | CASSLRLRDEQFF | TGTGCCAGCAGCTTAAGGTTGAGGGATGAGCAGTTCTTC
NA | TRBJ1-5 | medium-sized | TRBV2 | CASRDSNQPQHF | TGTGCCAGCAGGGACAGTAATCAGCCCCAGCATTTT
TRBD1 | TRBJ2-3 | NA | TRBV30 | CAWSGSGQHTQYF | TGTGCCTGGAGTGGTTCGGGACAGCATACGCAGTATTTT
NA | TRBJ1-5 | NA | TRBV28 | CASGPRGNQPQHF | TGTGCCAGCGGCCCACGGGGCAATCAGCCCCAGCATTTT
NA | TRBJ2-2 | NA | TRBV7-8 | CASSYGGGSTGELFF | TGTGCCAGCAGCTACGGGGGCGGATCCACCGGGGAGCTGTTTTTT
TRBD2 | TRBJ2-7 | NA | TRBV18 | CASSPPDGRDQYF | TGTGCCAGCTCACCACCAGACGGGAGGGACCAGTACTTC
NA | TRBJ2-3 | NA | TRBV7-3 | CASSSGVTTDTQYF | TGTGCCAGCAGCTCAGGCGTCACCACAGATACGCAGTATTTT
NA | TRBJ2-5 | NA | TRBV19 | CATSGSETQYF | TGTGCCACTTCAGGGAGTGAGACCCAGTACTTC
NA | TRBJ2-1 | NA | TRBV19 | CATLLTSSANEQFF | TGTGCCACACTCCTTACTTCCTCGGCCAATGAGCAGTTCTTC
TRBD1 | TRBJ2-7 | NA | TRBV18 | CASSPATDRPEQYF | TGTGCCAGCTCTCCAGCGACGGACAGGCCCGAGCAGTACTTC
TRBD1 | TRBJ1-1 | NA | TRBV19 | CASSISGTGGITEAFF | TGTGCCAGTAGTATCTCGGGGACAGGGGGTATCACTGAAGCTTTCTTT
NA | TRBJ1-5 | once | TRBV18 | CASSLGHRGNQPQHF | TGTGCCAGCTCACTAGGACATCGGGGCAATCAGCCCCAGCATTTT
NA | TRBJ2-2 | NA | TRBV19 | CASSTQGFTGELFF | TGTGCCAGTAGTACTCAGGGGTTTACCGGGGAGCTGTTTTTT
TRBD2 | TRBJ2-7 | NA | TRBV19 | CASSIDSGPPYEQYF | TGTGCCAGTAGTATTGATAGCGGGCCCCCCTACGAGCAGTACTTC
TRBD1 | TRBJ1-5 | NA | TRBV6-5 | CASRKGQGGNQPQHF | TGTGCCAGCCGTAAGGGACAGGGGGGCAATCAGCCCCAGCATTTT
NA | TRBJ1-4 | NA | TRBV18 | CASSRETNEKLFF | TGTGCCAGCTCAAGGGAGACTAATGAAAAACTGTTTTTT
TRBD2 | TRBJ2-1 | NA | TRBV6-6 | CASTGSGSGGYNEQFF | TGTGCCAGCACCGGCTCGGGTAGCGGGGGATACAATGAGCAGTTCTTC
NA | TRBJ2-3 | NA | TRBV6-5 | CASSRDVRTDTQYF | TGTGCCAGCAGTCGGGACGTTCGCACAGATACGCAGTATTTT
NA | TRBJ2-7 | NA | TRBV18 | CASSPSAQVYEQYF | TGTGCCAGCTCACCAAGCGCACAAGTCTACGAGCAGTACTTC
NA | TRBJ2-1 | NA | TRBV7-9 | CASSPRLAVDEQFF | TGTGCCAGCAGCCCGCGGTTAGCGGTCGATGAGCAGTTCTTC
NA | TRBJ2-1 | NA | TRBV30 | CAWSVSYNEQFF | TGTGCCTGGAGCGTGTCCTACAATGAGCAGTTCTTC
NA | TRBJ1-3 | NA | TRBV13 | CASSFGGISGNTIYF | TGTGCCAGCAGCTTCGGGGGGATCTCTGGAAACACCATATATTTT
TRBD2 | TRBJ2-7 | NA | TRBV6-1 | CASSDSGNSYEQYF | TGTGCCAGCAGTGATAGCGGGAACTCCTACGAGCAGTACTTC
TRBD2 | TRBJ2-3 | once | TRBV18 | CASSRLKTGGRTDTQYF | TGTGCCAGCTCACGTTTAAAGACGGGAGGTCGAACAGATACGCAGTATTTT
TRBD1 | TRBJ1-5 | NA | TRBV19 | CASSKTGNQPQHF | TGTGCCAGTAGTAAGACAGGGAATCAGCCCCAGCATTTT
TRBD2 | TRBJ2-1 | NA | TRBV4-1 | CASSQFHGTRQYNEQFF | TGCGCCAGCAGCCAATTCCACGGGACTAGGCAGTACAATGAGCAGTTCTTC
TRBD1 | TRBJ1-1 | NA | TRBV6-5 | CASSSTTGATEAFF | TGTGCCAGCAGTTCCACGACAGGGGCCACTGAAGCTTTCTTT
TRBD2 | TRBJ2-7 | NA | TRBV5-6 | CASTPGGGDVAYEQYF | TGTGCCAGCACCCCTGGGGGAGGGGATGTCGCCTACGAGCAGTACTTC
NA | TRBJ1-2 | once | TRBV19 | CASFNPDTNYGYTF | TGTGCCAGTTTTAACCCAGATACAAACTATGGCTACACCTTC
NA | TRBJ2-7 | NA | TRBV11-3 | CASSLGRDPTYEQYF | TGTGCCAGCAGCTTAGGCAGAGACCCAACCTACGAGCAGTACTTC
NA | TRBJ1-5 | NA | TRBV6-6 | CASSFGGVVNQPQHF | TGTGCCAGCAGTTTCGGTGGGGTTGTCAATCAGCCCCAGCATTTT
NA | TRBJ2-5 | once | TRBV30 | CAWSGEQTETQYF | TGTGCCTGGAGTGGTGAGCAAACGGAGACCCAGTACTTC
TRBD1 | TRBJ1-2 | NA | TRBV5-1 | CASSRGQGANWDYGYTF | TGCGCCAGCAGCCGGGGACAGGGGGCAAACTGGGACTATGGCTACACCTTC
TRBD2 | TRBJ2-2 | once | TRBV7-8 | CASSLVREGTGELFF | TGTGCCAGCAGCTTAGTCCGGGAGGGCACCGGGGAGCTGTTTTTT
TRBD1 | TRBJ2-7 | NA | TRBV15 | CATSRDRQGAWEQYF | TGTGCCACCAGCAGAGATAGACAGGGGGCTTGGGAGCAGTACTTC
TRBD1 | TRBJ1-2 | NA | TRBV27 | CASGQGARYGYTF | TGTGCCAGCGGACAGGGGGCAAGGTATGGCTACACCTTC
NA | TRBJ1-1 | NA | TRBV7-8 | CASSPWGNRNTEAFF | TGTGCCAGCAGCCCGTGGGGGAACCGGAACACTGAAGCTTTCTTT
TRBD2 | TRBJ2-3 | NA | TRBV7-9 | CASSLGGKSGRARGDTQYF | TGTGCCAGCAGCTTAGGGGGCAAGAGCGGGAGGGCCCGTGGAGATACGCAGTATTTT
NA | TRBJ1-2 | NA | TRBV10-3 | CAICKGREYGYTF | TGTGCCATCTGTAAGGGGAGGGAATATGGCTACACCTTC
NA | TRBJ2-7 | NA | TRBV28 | CASSLEYSPIYPYEQYF | TGTGCCAGCAGTTTAGAGTACAGCCCAATTTATCCCTACGAGCAGTACTTC
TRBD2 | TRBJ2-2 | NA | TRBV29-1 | CSVAQREYGELFF | TGCAGCGTTGCTCAGCGGGAGTACGGGGAGCTGTTTTTT
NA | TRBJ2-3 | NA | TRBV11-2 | CASSLGAGARDTQYF | TGTGCCAGCAGCTTAGGGGCGGGGGCGAGAGATACGCAGTATTTT
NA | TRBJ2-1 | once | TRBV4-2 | CASSQDRSDRHNEQFF | TGTGCCAGCAGCCAAGATCGGAGCGATCGCCACAATGAGCAGTTCTTC
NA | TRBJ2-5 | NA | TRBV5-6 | CASSFGGGQETQYF | TGTGCCAGCAGCTTCGGCGGAGGCCAAGAGACCCAGTACTTC
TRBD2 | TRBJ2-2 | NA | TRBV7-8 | CASSSGLAGTGELFF | TGTGCCAGCAGCTCGGGACTAGCGGGCACCGGGGAGCTGTTTTTT
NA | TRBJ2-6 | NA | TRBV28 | CASSLFILSGANVLTF | TGTGCCAGCAGTTTATTTATACTTTCTGGGGCCAACGTCCTGACTTTC
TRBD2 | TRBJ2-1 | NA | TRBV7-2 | CASTPRFSGRAGSEQFF | TGTGCCAGCACTCCCAGATTTAGCGGGAGGGCCGGATCAGAGCAGTTCTTC
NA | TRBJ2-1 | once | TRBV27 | CASSLQGNEQFF | TGTGCCAGCAGTCTTCAGGGCAATGAGCAGTTCTTC